This T cell receptor (beta chain) was documented in a study of T-cell memory formation after mild COVID-19 (TCRdb year 2021). As for the study more broadly: TCR sequence clusters from the two donors were found to be largely donor specific. In two donors, T-cell clones that expanded and contracted after mild COVID-19 were followed by sequencing TCRalpha and TCRbeta repertoires longitudinally. Two young, previously healthy adult volunteers, one female and one male, were included in the cohort. What the work shows at the level of the full study, not this receptor alone: Whether the second-wave clones peaking on day 37 were SARS-CoV-2 specific was not confirmed. Clones contracting from day 15 to 85 had balanced CD4/CD8 phenotypes, while a second wave expanding from day 15 to 37 was biased towards CD4+. Contracting CD4+ clones appeared mostly in the CM and EM memory subsets, whereas CD8+ clones were enriched in EMRA. The detection of some responding clones in pre-infection memory suggests that pre-existing cross-reactive memory T cells joined the SARS-CoV-2 response. Only a couple of mild cases were covered in the study, and larger cohorts including severe cases with pre-infection samples were considered necessary.

Turning to this clonotype: Its antigen is still unknown. There are no base qualities to consult, and no much larger clone falls within one base.

Ficoll-Paque density gradient centrifugation was used to isolate PBMCs. V and J are truncated by 5 bases and 3 bases respectively, leaving an intervening sequence of 23 bases. The CDR3 numbers 17 residues from cysteine through valine. Only CDR3 DNA remains: 51 bases, in frame from the first base. Reads for this sample came from an Illumina NovaSeq 6000. Using 5'RACE with constant-segment primers, TCRalpha and TCRbeta cDNA libraries were constructed, with sample barcodes and unique molecular identifiers added in the process. Trizol reagent was used to extract RNA from every sample. The libraries were amplified in two PCR steps, and the second step added a second sample barcode and Illumina TruSeq adapters. Libraries were sequenced on an Illumina NovaSeq with 2 x 150 bp paired-end reads. In the authors' own workflow: Demultiplexing of reads and collapsing into UMI-guided consensus sequences were performed with migec v1.2.7. Using mixcr v2.1.11, the UMI consensuses were aligned to TRA and TRB V and J templates and assembled into clonotypes. A clonotype was counted as expanded or contracted only if both edgeR and NoisET called the change significant, with noise models trained on biological replicates. edgeR calls used a false discovery rate-adjusted p below 0.01 and a log2 fold-change threshold of 1. As an exploratory analysis of dynamics, PCA with hierarchical clustering was applied to max-normalized trajectories of the 1000 most abundant clonotypes. The CD4 or CD8 phenotype of responding clones was assigned using the separately sequenced CD4+ and CD8+ repertoires. The public reads were quality trimmed at Q25 with fastp and then assembled into clones with MiXCR by TCRdb, keeping productive beta chains. Under each unique CDR3 protein, matching rows form one entry showing the most common genes and DNA. These V and J calls originate from TCRdb's pipeline instead of the authors' own analysis. In this sample the table shows about 400,000 distinct CDR3 sequences, under 15% of which occur a single time. The ten largest clones add up to around a fifth of the sample.

The TCR sequence derives from a man younger than 30 who had mild COVID-19 (a few samples of this study predate the infection). The sample titles of this study are shuffled in the database, so cell type and time point are left out; the donor was told from shared clones. The chain is made from TRBV12-3 or TRBV12-4 and TRBJ2-7; the D segment could be TRBD1, given 6 matching bases. The sample consisted of PBMCs or a T cell subset sorted from them (not recorded which). The DNA reads as follows: TGTGCCAGCAGTGGGCCAAACCGGGACAAAGTTTTCTACGAGCAGTACGTC. Translated, this is CASSGPNRDKVFYEQYV.